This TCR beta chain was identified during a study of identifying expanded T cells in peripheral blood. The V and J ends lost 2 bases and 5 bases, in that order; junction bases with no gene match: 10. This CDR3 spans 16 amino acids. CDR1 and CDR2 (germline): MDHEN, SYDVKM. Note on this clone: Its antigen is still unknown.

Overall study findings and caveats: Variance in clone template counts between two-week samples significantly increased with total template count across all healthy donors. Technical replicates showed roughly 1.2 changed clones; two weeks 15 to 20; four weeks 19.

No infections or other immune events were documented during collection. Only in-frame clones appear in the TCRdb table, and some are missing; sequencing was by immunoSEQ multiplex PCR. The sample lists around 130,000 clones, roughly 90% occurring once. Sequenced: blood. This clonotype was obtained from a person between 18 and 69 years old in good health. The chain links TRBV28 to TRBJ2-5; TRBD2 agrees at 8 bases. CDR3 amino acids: CASSLPPGGQRETQYF. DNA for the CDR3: TGTGCCAGCAGTTTACCACCGGGGGGGCAAAGGGAGACCCAGTACTTC.